This T cell receptor (beta chain) was profiled in a study of blood T cell repertoires in COVID-19. Authors' analysis steps: The authors estimated nucleated cell counts from reference gene primer amplification. Data came from immunoSEQ multiplex PCR; TCRdb stores just in-frame clones and leaves some out. V and J calls and clone size come straight from that table; D and trimming were deduced from the DNA. This table holds about 71,000 clones, roughly 89% found once. The germline V gene has CDR1 KGHSH and CDR2 LQKENI. V lost 0 bases to trimming and J lost 2 bases; unmatched junction nucleotides: 3. CDR3 length: 16 residues.

The specimen sequenced was peripheral blood. The clonotype was recovered from a man in his fifties with active COVID-19. The rearrangement joins TRBV18 to TRBJ2-7; 11 nucleotides agree with TRBD2. CDR3 nucleotides: TGTGCCAGCTCACCACCGTCTAGCGGGGGGACCTACGAGCAGTACTTC. Translated: CASSPPSSGGTYEQYF.